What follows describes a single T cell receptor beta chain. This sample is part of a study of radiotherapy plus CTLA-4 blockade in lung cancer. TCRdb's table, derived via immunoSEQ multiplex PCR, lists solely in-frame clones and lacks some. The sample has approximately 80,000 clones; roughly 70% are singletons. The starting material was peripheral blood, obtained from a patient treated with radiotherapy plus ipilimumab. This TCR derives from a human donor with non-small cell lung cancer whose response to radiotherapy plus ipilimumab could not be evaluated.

The CDR3 here is CASSHGHLGEQYF. CDR3 nucleotides: TGTGCCAGCAGCCACGGACATCTCGGCGAGCAGTACTTC. The rearrangement uses TRBV7-3 and TRBJ2-7; a weak D match, TRBD1 (5 bases). V was clipped by 5 bases and J by 6 bases, with 14 bases between them. The germline gives CDR1 SGHTA, CDR2 FQGTGA. The CDR3 length is 13 residues.